This record covers a single T cell receptor (beta chain). As to time point: pre-sensitization, week 0. Treatment indicated: therapeutic diphenylcyclopropenone sensitization with weekly scalp DPC. CDR1 is SNHLY and CDR2 is FYNNEI in the germline V gene. V lost 8 bases, J lost 5 bases, and 13 bases lay in between. The CDR3 covers 14 residues. The library attached unique molecular identifiers to individual cDNA molecules. The authors' processing: Ranging from roughly 23,224 to 750,000, TCR counts per sample had a median value of around 94,000. TCRdb ran MiXCR on the RACE reads and lists one entry per CDR3 protein. The V and J calls shown here were made by TCRdb, not taken from the authors' results. The sample consists of a few hundred thousand distinct CDR3 sequences, around 5.5% of them appearing once. The source of the sample is a study of human T cells and chemical hapten exposure. Study information: Patches that contained 0.01% DPC were applied to the upper back and read at 6 days.

The material sequenced was whole blood, taken in connection with sensitization to the hapten diphenylcyclopropenone (DPC). The chain joins TRBV2 to TRBJ1-6; D ambiguous. This TCR was recovered from a woman between 18 and 30 years old with alopecia areata. Some clones in this sample may be carry-over from other donors' samples. Here the CDR3 reads CASSGGNNNSPLHF. Written as DNA, the CDR3 is TGTGCCAGCTCGGGAGGGAACAATAATTCACCCCTCCACTTT.